This T cell receptor beta chain was sequenced in a study of T cell repertoires in cytomegalovirus infection. Study at large: Indications of both CMV infection and matching HLA type were provided by public TCR beta signatures. Regarding the study as a whole: Cumulative frequency (of public TCR beta family members) identified carriers of CMV plus the relevant HLA. Dominant in the ex vivo response were TCR beta clonotypes restricted by HLA-C and specific for CMV.

The CDR3 runs 12 residues. Trimming left V 3 bases short and J 8 bases short, with 8 bases between. In this sample, this clonotype turned up a few times. Its antigen is not known. TCRdb used MiXCR to reprocess the reads, holding one entry per CDR3 protein. The table shows about 920,000 distinct CDR3 sequences, with around a third occurring only once. This receptor was obtained from a human donor in good health (CMV status not recorded). Some clones in this sample may be carry-over from other donors' samples. The chain carries TRBV12-3 or TRBV12-4 and TRBJ2-1, with D unclear. The source was cultured CD8+ T cells from PBMCs, collected from culture after CMV antigen stimulation. Here the CDR3 reads CASSLGKDEQFF. CDR3 coding DNA: TGTGCCAGCAGTTTGGGTAAGGATGAGCAGTTCTTC.